Here is one T cell receptor (beta chain) with its context. The data stem from a study of neurological immune-mediated disorders. Germline loops: CDR1 SQVTM, CDR2 ANQGSEA. V was pared by 3 bases and J by 4 bases, with 8 bases between. CDR3 length equals 12 residues. TCRdb reanalysed the 5' RACE reads using MiXCR and keeps one entry per CDR3 protein. The repertoire has roughly 62,000 distinct CDR3 sequences, less than 6% of them found once; the top ten carry approximately 3.2%. Sequencing was done on a sample of PBMCs. The chain combines TRBV29-1 with TRBJ2-3, with D uncertain. The source is a woman aged 50 to 60 with multiple sclerosis. CDR3 in amino acids: CSVEIGADTQYF. The CDR3 DNA is TGCAGCGTTGAGATTGGGGCAGATACGCAGTATTTT.